Sample share makes the clone carrying this T cell receptor beta chain large (0.1 to 1%). What it recognizes is unknown. TRBV12-4/TRBJ1-2 clonotypes were amplified with adaptor-ligated barcode primers. TCRdb fed the multiplex PCR reads into MiXCR, producing one record per CDR3 protein. This sample has roughly 900 distinct CDR3 sequences; around 18% occur once, and the top ten carry 40% to 55%. Points from the study as a whole: Roughly an eighth of tumor Treg sequences matched naive CD4+ cells. In terms of TCR gene usage, tumor memory CD4+ T cells clustered together with blood and lymph node memory CD4+ cells, as well as with lymph node naive CD4+ cells. Greatest tumor Treg TCR overlap was with tumor naive CD4+ cells.

This CDR3 has 12 residues. V shed 5 bases and J shed 7 bases, with 11 bases lying between them. Tregs were sorted as CD4+CD25+CD127-/low cells. The V and J genes are TRBV12-3 or TRBV12-4 and TRBJ1-2; the D gene is possibly TRBD1 (6 bases). The source material was Tregs sorted from blood. The TCR comes from a female donor with breast cancer. CDR3 protein: CASSADSGGYTF. CDR3 coding DNA: TGTGCCAGCAGTGCGGACAGTGGTGGCTACACCTTC.